What follows describes a single TCR beta chain. V was clipped by 3 bases and J by 8 bases, with 7 bases between them. The CDR3 is 12 amino acids. Germline lookup yields CDR1 SEHNR and CDR2 FQNEAQ (reference sequence). The data stem from a study of control samples from healthy donors and cancer patients. Here immunoSEQ multiplex PCR was the method, and the copy in TCRdb shows in-frame clones only, minus some. Among about 160,000 clones listed, approximately 96% were seen once. The clonotype comes from a woman between 40 and 50 years old in good health. The J gene is TRBJ1-4, the V gene TRBV7-9, with a tentative D call TRBD1 (5 bases). The sequenced material came from blood. The CDR3 DNA is TGTGCCAGCAGCTTGAGGGACGAAAAACTGTTTTTT. It codes for CASSLRDEKLFF.